Here is one T cell receptor beta chain with its context. The antigen remains unidentified. From the germline J gene comes the end of the CDR3, since the read stops 3 residues before it. The sample originates from a study of T cells in women clearing cervical HPV infection. Study at large: Case blood drawn at lesion detection; control blood after infection cleared. Case blood was drawn a median approximately 150 days after lesion detection.

MY09/MY11 PCR detected cervical HPV DNA; dot-blot assigned genotypes. Libraries were prepared by immunoSEQ multiplex PCR; TCRdb keeps only in-frame clonotypes and omits some of them. This sample's table reports about 30,000 clones. Trimming took 3 bases from V and 4 from J, leaving 7 bases between them. This CDR3 region has 13 residues. Germline CDR1 and CDR2: KGHSH and LQKENI. Overall study results and limits: Cases and controls were distinguished at AUC over 0.75 by richness and V genes.

The V call is TRBV18, the J call TRBJ1-5; weak D call: TRBD1 (6 bases). The origin of this receptor is a woman aged 18 to 75 with a cervical HPV16 infection that either progressed to CIN3+ or cleared (not recorded which). Sequencing was done on a sample of blood buffy coat. This CDR3 reads CASSPDRNQPQHF. The CDR3 DNA, read in part, is TGTGCCAGCTCACCGGACAGAAATCAGCCC.